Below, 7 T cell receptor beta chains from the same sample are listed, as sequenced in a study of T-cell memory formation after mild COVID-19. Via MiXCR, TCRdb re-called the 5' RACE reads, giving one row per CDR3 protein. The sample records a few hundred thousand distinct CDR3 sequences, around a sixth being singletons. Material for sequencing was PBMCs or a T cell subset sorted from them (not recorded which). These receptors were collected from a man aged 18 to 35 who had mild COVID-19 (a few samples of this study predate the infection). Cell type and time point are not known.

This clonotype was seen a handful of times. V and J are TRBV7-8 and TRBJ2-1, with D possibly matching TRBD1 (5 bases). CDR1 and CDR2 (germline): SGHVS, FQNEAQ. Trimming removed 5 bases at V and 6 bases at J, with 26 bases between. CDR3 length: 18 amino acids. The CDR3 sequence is CASSLTLAQGAQPNEQFF. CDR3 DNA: TGTGCCAGCAGCCTAACTTTGGCTCAGGGTGCCCAGCCCAATGAGCAGTTCTTC.

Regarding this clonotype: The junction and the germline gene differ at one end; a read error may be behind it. The CDR3 region has the DNA TGTGCCAGCAGCTTCGCCGGGACAGGGGGCCCGACGACATTT. Translation gives CASSFAGTGGPTTF. The V and J genes are TRBV11-2 and TRBJ1-1, with 12 bases lining up with TRBD1. Germline values: CDR1 SGHAT, CDR2 FQNNGV. The CDR3 covers 14 residues. The full variable domain, rest sourced from reference TRBV11-2 and TRBJ1-1, is EAGVAQSPRYKIIEKRQSVAFWCNPISGHATLYWYQQILGQGPKLLIQFQNNGVVDDSQLPKDRFSAERLKGVDSTLKIQPAKLEDSAVYLCASSFAGTGGPTTFGQGTRLTVV.

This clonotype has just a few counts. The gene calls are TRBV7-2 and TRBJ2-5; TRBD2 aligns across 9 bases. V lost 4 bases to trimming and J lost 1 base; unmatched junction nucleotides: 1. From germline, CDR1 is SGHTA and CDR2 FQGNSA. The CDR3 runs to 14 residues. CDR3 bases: TGTGCCAGCAGCTGGGGACTAGCCCAAGAGACCCAGTACTTC. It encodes CASSWGLAQETQYF.

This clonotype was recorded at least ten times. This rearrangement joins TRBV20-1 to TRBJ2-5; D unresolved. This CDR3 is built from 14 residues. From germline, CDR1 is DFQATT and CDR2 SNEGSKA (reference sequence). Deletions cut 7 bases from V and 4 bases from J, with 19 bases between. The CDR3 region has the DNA TGCAGTGTTCCGCCACTCGCGGCCCTAGAGACCCAGTACTTC. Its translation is CSVPPLAALETQYF.

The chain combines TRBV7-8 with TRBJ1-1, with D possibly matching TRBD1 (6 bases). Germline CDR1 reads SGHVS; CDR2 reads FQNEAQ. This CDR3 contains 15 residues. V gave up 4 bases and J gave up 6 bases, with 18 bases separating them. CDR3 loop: CASSSPQGSIPEAFF. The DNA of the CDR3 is TGTGCCAGCAGCTCACCACAGGGATCGATCCCTGAAGCTTTCTTT.

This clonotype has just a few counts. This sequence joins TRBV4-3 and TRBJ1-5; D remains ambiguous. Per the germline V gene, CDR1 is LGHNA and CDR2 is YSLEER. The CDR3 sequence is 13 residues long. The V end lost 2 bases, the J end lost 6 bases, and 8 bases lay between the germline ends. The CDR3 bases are TGCGCCAGCAGCCAATTGGGTACTCAGCCCCAGCATTTT. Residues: CASSQLGTQPQHF.

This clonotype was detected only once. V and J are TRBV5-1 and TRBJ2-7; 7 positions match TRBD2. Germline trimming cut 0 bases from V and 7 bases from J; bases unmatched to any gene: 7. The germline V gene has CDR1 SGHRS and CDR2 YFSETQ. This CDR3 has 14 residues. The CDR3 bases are TGCGCCAGCAGCTTGGGAGGGCTAGCGGATGAGCAGTACTTC. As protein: CASSLGGLADEQYF.